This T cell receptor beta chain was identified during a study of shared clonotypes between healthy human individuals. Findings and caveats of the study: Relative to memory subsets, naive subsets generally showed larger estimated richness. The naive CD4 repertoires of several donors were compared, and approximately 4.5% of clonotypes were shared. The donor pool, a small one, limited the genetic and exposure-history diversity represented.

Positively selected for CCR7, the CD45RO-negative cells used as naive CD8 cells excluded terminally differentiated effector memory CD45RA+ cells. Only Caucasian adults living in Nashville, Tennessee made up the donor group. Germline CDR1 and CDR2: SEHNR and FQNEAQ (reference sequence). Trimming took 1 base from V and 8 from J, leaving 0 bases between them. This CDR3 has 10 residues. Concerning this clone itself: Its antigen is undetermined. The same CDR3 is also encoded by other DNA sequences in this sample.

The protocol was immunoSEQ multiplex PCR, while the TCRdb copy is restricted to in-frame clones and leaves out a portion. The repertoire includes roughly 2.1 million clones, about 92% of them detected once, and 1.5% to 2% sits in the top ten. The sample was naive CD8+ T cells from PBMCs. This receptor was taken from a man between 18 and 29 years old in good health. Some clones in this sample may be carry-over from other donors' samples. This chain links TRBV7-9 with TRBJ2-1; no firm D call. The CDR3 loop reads CASSLDEQFF. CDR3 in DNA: TGTGCCAGCAGCTTAGATGAGCAGTTCTTC.